This TCR beta chain was profiled in a study of blood T cell repertoires in COVID-19 (dated by TCRdb to 2018 to 2020). Describing the broader study: Collaborator samples came from the United States, Italy and Spain and covered acute and convalescent phases of COVID-19. A freely available public database, intended as a resource for researchers studying the immune response to SARS-CoV-2, is where the repertoires were released. Sample metadata almost always included a de-identified subject ID, COVID-19 status, age in years and sex. The samples were drawn from the first 160 participants of the ongoing ImmuneRACE study and from more than 1,000 subjects provided by 6 global collaborators. The dataset comprised deeply sampled blood TCRbeta repertoires from subjects exposed to, actively infected with, or recovered from COVID-19. The material from the prospective study consisted of cDNA or gDNA derived from T cells, B-cell-depleted T cells, or PBMCs. Where HLA class I and class II types were available, the types were taken from metadata supplied by the sample provider, not from assay-based typing. The full study reports these points: The quantity of clinical and demographic metadata differed by source and by participant and was supplied without curation.

For this clone: Which antigen it targets is not known. There are no base qualities to consult, and no much larger clone falls within one base.

Samples from volunteer blood donors who had recovered from COVID-19 were contributed by a second Seattle source. Collaborating institutions collected whole blood in K2EDTA tubes following their own protocols. For TCRbeta analysis, collaborators shipped samples in one of three forms: frozen whole blood, isolated PBMCs, or DNA extracted from either of those sample types. Looking up the germline V gene yields CDR1 SGHTA and CDR2 FQGTGA. V loses 5 bases of germline sequence and J loses 4 bases, and the interval between the two ends is 11 bases. From its cysteine to its phenylalanine, the CDR3 spans 13 amino acids. The read is trimmed to its CDR3 DNA, 39 bases read in frame from base 1. TCRbeta CDR3 regions were amplified from genomic DNA using the immunoSEQ Assay, a bias-controlled multiplex PCR. The published analysis was carried out like this. Nucleated cell counts per sample were estimated from amplification of reference gene primers within the assay. To quantify the absolute abundance of each unique TCRbeta CDR3 rearrangement, sequence reads were collapsed and filtered. For each sample, productive Simpson clonality was calculated by taking the square root of Simpson's diversity index across productive rearrangements. The table was pulled from immuneACCESS by TCRdb, which kept in-frame rearrangements only. Such tables lose some clones; where checked, under half of the loss comes from unresolved V genes, and the rest has no known cause. That table supplies the V and J calls and clone size; D and trimming were determined from the DNA. For this sample the table gives 110,000 to 150,000 clones, of which about 80% were detected only once. The ten largest clones capture approximately 3.4% of the sample.

The chain employs TRBV7-3 and TRBJ2-5, and possibly TRBD2, on 7 matching bases. The TCR comes from a man aged 65 to 85 who had recovered from COVID-19. The sample comprised peripheral blood. The nucleotide sequence reads as follows: TGTGCCAGCAGCCCCGCGGGGGCAGAGACCCAGTACTTC. This encodes CASSPAGAETQYF.